This T cell receptor (beta chain) comes out of a study of human CD8 memory T cell subsets. Libraries targeted TCR beta using 5' RACE with UMIs. TCRdb processed the 5' RACE reads again and assigns one entry to each CDR3 protein, with no DNA. Its clone listing holds thousands of distinct CDR3 sequences. PBMC were drawn from healthy donors' buffy coats. Negative magnetic separation was used for the enrichment of total CD8+ T cells. The CDR3 contains 18 residues. Germline V gene data show CDR1 as MGHRA and CDR2 as YSYEKL. The clonotype was recovered from a human donor in good health. The source material was CD8+ effector memory T cells (TEM) sorted from PBMCs. Subset denoted: effector memory CD8 T cells, CCR7- CD45RO+ CD95+. V gene TRBV4-1 combines with J gene TRBJ2-1; TCRdb indicates TRBD1, and absent DNA this call remains unverified. The CDR3 region is CASSQDSPTGLRGNEQFF.